The next 21 T cell receptor beta chains were all read from a single sample in a study of vaccination and CD4 T cells after COVID-19. With the Oncomine TCR Beta short-read assay, DNA from cultured CD4+ T cells was sequenced. TCRdb fed the PCR reads into MiXCR, producing one record per CDR3 protein. The sample comprises about 21,000 distinct CDR3 sequences, around 62% of which are singletons, and 20% to 25% rests with the top ten. Antigens of these TCRs are unknown. This sample's treatment: approximately nine-day PBMC culture with coronavirus spike peptide pools or control peptides (ViraFEST assay). The sequencing here drew on CD4+ T cells from blood, cultured in vitro, taken before SARS-CoV-2 vaccination. The receptors shown here come from a human donor who received a COVID-19 vaccine.

The V gene is TRBV11-2, the J gene TRBJ2-7, with no clear D. From germline, CDR1 is SGHAT and CDR2 FQNNGV. The CDR3 extends over 13 amino acids. Between the trimmed V and J ends, which lost 1 base and 2 bases, there was a span of 6 bases. The CDR3 protein is CASSLVSAYEQYF. The CDR3 nucleotides read TGTGCCAGCAGCTTAGTATCCGCCTACGAGCAGTACTTC. Together with reference TRBV11-2 and TRBJ2-7, the CDR3 gives the full variable domain: EAGVAQSPRYKIIEKRQSVAFWCNPISGHATLYWYQQILGQGPKLLIQFQNNGVVDDSQLPKDRFSAERLKGVDSTLKIQPAKLEDSAVYLCASSLVSAYEQYFGPGTRLTVT.

This clonotype was seen a single time. The chain is built from TRBV7-2 and TRBJ2-3, with 11 positions matching TRBD1. The V gene end was trimmed by 3 bases and the J gene end by 5 bases; junction bases not matched to a gene: 7. Looked up from germline, CDR1 is SGHTA and CDR2 is FQGNSA. This CDR3 is 16 amino acids long. CDR3 DNA: TGTGCCAGCAGCTTCCTAGGGGGGACAGGGGGAGATACGCAGTATTTT. Protein sequence: CASSFLGGTGGDTQYF.

This clonotype occurred a few times. The CDR3 is CASSLIHGGANTQYF. The DNA for the CDR3 is TGTGCCAGCAGTTTAATCCATGGGGGGGCAAATACGCAGTATTTT. The chain links TRBV27 to TRBJ2-3, with a weak D call TRBD2 (7 bases). CDR3 length equals 15 residues. V lost 2 bases, J lost 7 bases, and 16 bases lay in between. CDR1 and CDR2 from the germline V gene are MNHEY and SMNVEV (reference sequence).

The rearrangement joins TRBV10-3 to TRBJ1-1; 7 nucleotides line up with TRBD1. The ends lost 6 bases at V and 10 bases at J; junction bases unmatched: 11. Germline assignment: CDR1 ENHRY and CDR2 SYGVKD. The CDR3 length is 13 residues. The CDR3 nucleotides are TGTGCCATCAGCCGTGACAGGGATCGGGGAGCTTTCTTT. Translating it yields CAISRDRDRGAFF.

V and J are TRBV5-1 and TRBJ1-2; unclear D gene. V lost 6 bases to trimming and J lost 2 bases, with 11 bases between them. The V gene's germline CDR1 is SGHRS and CDR2 YFSETQ. CDR3 length: 13 amino acids. CDR3 in amino acids: CASTETLNYGYTF. The CDR3 DNA is TGCGCCAGCACAGAGACGTTAAACTATGGCTACACCTTC.

This clonotype was detected only a few times. V is TRBV6-5 and J is TRBJ1-5; no definite D call. The germline V gene has CDR1 MNHEY and CDR2 SVGAGI. V was trimmed by 2 bases and J by 4 bases, leaving 9 bases between them. The CDR3 is 14 residues long. As DNA, the CDR3 is TGTGCCAGCAGTTACAGGGTATGGAATCAGCCCCAGCATTTT. This encodes CASSYRVWNQPQHF.

This clonotype was observed a handful of times. CDR3 residues: CAWGQGNYNSPLHF. CDR3 bases: TGTGCCTGGGGACAGGGGAACTATAATTCACCCCTCCACTTT. V usage is TRBV30 and J usage is TRBJ1-6; TRBD1 aligns across 9 bases. Germline CDR1 GTSNPN, CDR2 SVGIG (reference sequence). This CDR3 comprises 14 residues. V lost 5 bases to trimming and J lost 3 bases; unmatched junction nucleotides: 2.

This clonotype has just a few counts. The V and J genes are TRBV15 and TRBJ1-5; D unclear. The V end was cut by 5 bases, the J end by 2 bases, with 16 bases between. CDR1 is LNHNV and CDR2 is YYDKDF in the germline V gene (reference sequence). CDR3 length: 16 amino acids. CDR3 bases: TGTGCCACCAGCCTGGACTCCGGGAGAGGCAATCAGCCCCAGCATTTT. Translating it yields CATSLDSGRGNQPQHF.

The chain uses TRBV25-1 and TRBJ1-6; 10 nucleotides match TRBD1. The CDR3 has 15 residues. Germline assignment: CDR1 MGHDK and CDR2 SYGVNS. V lost 1 base to trimming and J lost 8 bases; unmatched junction nucleotides: 2. CDR3 region: CASSEWGTGDSPLHF. CDR3 DNA: TGTGCCAGCAGTGAATGGGGGACAGGGGATTCACCCCTCCACTTT.

In DNA form, the CDR3 reads TGTGCCAGCAGCTTAGCAGACAGGGCTGGAAACACCATATATTTT. Its protein product is CASSLADRAGNTIYF. The chain combines TRBV7-9 with TRBJ1-3; 7 positions agree with TRBD1. The germline CDR1 and CDR2 sequences are SEHNR and FQNEAQ (reference sequence). CDR3 size: 15 residues. V lost 0 bases, J lost 2 bases, and 1 base stayed unmatched.

The chain couples TRBV6-1 to TRBJ1-1, with D unresolved. V was clipped by 5 bases and J by 0 bases, with 7 bases between them. Germline assignment: CDR1 MNHNS and CDR2 SASEGT. This CDR3 has 13 residues. Written as DNA, the CDR3 is TGTGCCAGCAGTCCGGAGGTGAACACTGAAGCTTTCTTT. Encoded protein: CASSPEVNTEAFF.

The J gene is TRBJ2-3, the V gene TRBV19; D is tentatively TRBD1 or TRBD2 (5 bases each). The CDR3 is made up of 15 amino acids. Germline V gene sequence: CDR1 LNHDA, CDR2 SQIVND (reference sequence). The V gene lost 5 bases and the J gene lost 1 base, with 13 bases spanning the gap. The CDR3 sequence: CASSGDGVGTDTQYF. The CDR3 bases are TGTGCCAGTAGTGGGGACGGGGTTGGCACAGATACGCAGTATTTT. Full variable domain (missing parts from reference TRBV19 and TRBJ2-3): DGGITQSPKYLFRKEGQNVTLSCEQNLNHDAMYWYRQDPGQGLRLIYYSQIVNDFQKGDIAEGYSVSREKKESFPLTVTSAQKNPTAFYLCASSGDGVGTDTQYFGPGTRLTVL.

The chain employs TRBV27 and TRBJ1-6; 7 positions agree with TRBD1. V shed 1 base and J 7 bases; nucleotides not matched to a gene: 1. Germline V gene sequence: CDR1 MNHEY, CDR2 SMNVEV (reference sequence). The CDR3 sequence is 14 residues long. The CDR3 DNA sequence: TGTGCCAGCAGTTTATTGGACAGGAATTCACCCCTCCACTTT. This encodes CASSLLDRNSPLHF.

Only a few counts were recorded for this clonotype. The chain combines TRBV30 with TRBJ1-5, with TRBD1 matching 10 bases. CDR1 is GTSNPN, CDR2 SVGIG, per germline (reference sequence). The V segment lost 1 base and the J segment 4 bases; nucleotides outside the gene matches: 13. The CDR3 covers 18 residues. Written as DNA, the CDR3 is TGTGCCTGGAGTGGAGGGACAGGGGTATCGCAGCCAAATCAGCCCCAGCATTTT. It yields the protein CAWSGGTGVSQPNQPQHF.

The chain links TRBV20-1 to TRBJ2-5; no reliable D call. The CDR3 extends over 12 amino acids. CDR1 is DFQATT, CDR2 SNEGSKA, per germline (reference sequence). Trimming took off 3 bases at V and 2 bases at J, with 7 bases between the two ends. Written as DNA, the CDR3 is TGCAGTGCTAGGCAGGTACAAGAGACCCAGTACTTC. This sequence encodes CSARQVQETQYF.

The V and J genes are TRBV12-3 or TRBV12-4 and TRBJ1-5; the D gene is possibly TRBD1 (5 bases). The CDR3 consists of 15 residues. V was clipped by 6 bases and J by 2 bases, with 14 bases between them. The CDR3 protein is CASSQNQGGNQPQHF. The CDR3 DNA sequence: TGTGCCAGCAGCCAAAACCAGGGTGGCAATCAGCCCCAGCATTTT.

V and J are TRBV12-3 or TRBV12-4 and TRBJ2-5, with 11 bases matching TRBD2. The CDR3 loop spans 14 amino acids. V trimming: 5 bases; J trimming: 5 bases; junction bases outside the gene matches: 4. The CDR3 DNA reads as TGTGCCAGCAGTGCTAGCGGGGGGCTTGAGACCCAGTACTTC. Protein sequence: CASSASGGLETQYF.

The rearrangement joins TRBV4-2 to TRBJ2-3; 14 bases are shared with TRBD2. This CDR3 is built from 18 residues. The germline gives CDR1 LGHNA, CDR2 YNFKEQ. V shed 5 bases and J 0 bases; nucleotides not matched to a gene: 7. The CDR3 sequence: CASSSPGTSGGSTDTQYF. The CDR3 DNA reads TGTGCCAGCAGCAGCCCCGGGACTAGCGGGGGTAGCACAGATACGCAGTATTTT.

In its sample, this clonotype was seen a few times. The chain recombines TRBV21-1 with TRBJ2-7; no check of the table's D call, TRBD2, against the DNA was made. TRBV21-1 is termed a pseudogene. CDR3 length: 16 amino acids. The CDR3 reads CASITSGGAGSYEQYF. The CDR3 DNA reads TGTGCCAGCATCACTAGCGGGGGGGCCGGCTCCTACGAGCAGTACTTC.

This clonotype was observed a few times. The chain is built from TRBV6-2 or TRBV6-3 and TRBJ1-5, with 7 bases that match TRBD1. The germline gives CDR1 MNHEY, CDR2 SVGEGT. Losses at the gene ends were 2 bases for V and 1 base for J; bases not matched to a gene: 2. This CDR3 spans 15 amino acids. Here the CDR3 DNA reads TGTGCCAGCAGTTACGACAGGGAGAGCAATCAGCCCCAGCATTTT. This sequence encodes CASSYDRESNQPQHF.

The rearrangement joins TRBV6-5 to TRBJ1-2; 9 nucleotides align to TRBD1. Looked up from germline, CDR1 is MNHEY and CDR2 is SVGAGI. Trimming took 3 bases from V and 3 from J; bases not matched to a gene: 8. The CDR3 consists of 16 residues. The CDR3 DNA is TGTGCCAGCAGTTATATAGGACAGGGGCTGGACTATGGCTACACCTTC. Translated, it gives CASSYIGQGLDYGYTF.